This TCR beta chain was identified during a study of vaccination effects on CD4 cells after COVID-19. Whole-study context: Each culture well received a few million PBMC. These cells were then cultured in IMDM with about 9.9 IU/ml IL-2 and 9.5 to 10 ug/ml peptides. Whole-study findings and limits: Clonal contraction was marked in infection- and vaccine-induced clones late after vaccination. In convalescents, spike-reactive clones (those seen post-vaccine) were mainly new vaccine-induced clones.

As to this clone: Its antigen is currently unknown.

The CDR3 loop spans 14 amino acids. Germline CDR1 is SNHLY and CDR2 is FYNNEI. J lost 4 bases, V lost 4 bases, and 6 bases had no gene match. When more than 9 days of culture had elapsed, CD4+ T cells were isolated. Between March and December 2020, the person had a SARS-CoV-2 infection that PCR confirmed. Participants received two doses of either the BNT162b2 or mRNA-1273 vaccine. Libraries were prepared by immunoSEQ multiplex PCR; TCRdb keeps only in-frame clonotypes and omits some of them. The sample records fewer than 55,000 clones, 76% being singletons. J is TRBJ1-2 and V is TRBV2, with 7 bases lining up with TRBD1. This sequence originates from a human donor who had a prior SARS-CoV-2 infection. This sample comprised CD4+ T cells from PBMCs cultured without peptide, obtained after COVID-19 vaccination. The CDR3 coding sequence is TGTGCCAGCAGTGCGGAAGACAGGGCCTATGGCTACACCTTC. Translated: CASSAEDRAYGYTF.